Below, 30 T cell receptor beta chains from the same sample are listed, as sequenced in a study of T cell repertoires in cytomegalovirus infection. TCRdb recomputed calls from the reads with MiXCR, one row per CDR3 protein. Of around 290,000 distinct CDR3 sequences in the sample, roughly 25% are singletons; the top ten hold over 11%. Sequenced input: PBMCs. The receptors derive from a human donor in good health (CMV status not recorded). Some clones in this sample may be carry-over from other donors' samples.

This clonotype was seen at least ten times. The chain recombines TRBV7-3 with TRBJ2-5; D may be TRBD2 (6 bases). The V end lost 5 bases, the J end lost 0 bases, and 7 bases lay between the germline ends. Germline values: CDR1 SGHTA, CDR2 FQGTGA. The CDR3 length is 13 residues. The CDR3 DNA reads TGTGCCAGCAGCCGGGACTACCAAGAGACCCAGTACTTC. Translated: CASSRDYQETQYF.

The chain combines TRBV3-1 with TRBJ1-5, with D unclear. V lost 3 bases and J 7 bases, leaving 7 bases between the germline ends. The CDR3 consists of 12 residues. The germline V gene encodes CDR1 LGHDT and CDR2 YNNKEL (reference sequence). In DNA, the CDR3 is TGTGCCAGCAGCCAGGGTATCCAGCCCCAGCATTTT. This gives the protein CASSQGIQPQHF.

This clonotype was found many times. This rearrangement joins TRBV7-2 to TRBJ2-1; the match to TRBD2 covers 14 bases. Germline V gene lookup returns CDR1 SGHTA and CDR2 FQGNSA. Trimming took 5 bases from V and 10 from J; bases not matched to a gene: 4. This CDR3 contains 14 residues. This CDR3 reads CASSRGLAGGEQFF. The CDR3 DNA follows: TGTGCCAGCAGCCGCGGACTAGCGGGAGGCGAGCAGTTCTTC.

The chain uses TRBV28 and TRBJ1-2, with D perhaps matching TRBD1 (6 bases). CDR1 is MDHEN, CDR2 SYDVKM, per germline. The germline V and J ends were trimmed by 6 bases and 5 bases, with 22 bases remaining between them. CDR3 length: 16 amino acids. CDR3 DNA sequence: TGTGCCAGCAGCCCAGGCGGGGGGGGGGCCGGGTATGGCTACACCTTC. Protein product: CASSPGGGGAGYGYTF.

The chain couples TRBV28 to TRBJ1-2, with D uncertain. Germline V gene lookup returns CDR1 MDHEN and CDR2 SYDVKM. V lost 1 base, J lost 0 bases, and 6 bases lay in between. The CDR3 has 14 amino acids. The CDR3 protein is CASSLLTANYGYTF. CDR3 bases: TGTGCCAGCAGTTTATTAACAGCTAACTATGGCTACACCTTC.

The V gene is TRBV28, the J gene TRBJ1-6; 7 bases match TRBD1. There are 16 residues in the CDR3. V was clipped by 3 bases and J by 2 bases; unmatched bases: 4. The V gene's germline CDR1 is MDHEN and CDR2 SYDVKM. DNA of the CDR3: TGTGCCAGCAGTTTTAACAGGGGAACCTATAATTCACCCCTCCACTTT. This gives the protein CASSFNRGTYNSPLHF.

This clonotype was picked up many times. The gene calls are TRBV7-2 and TRBJ1-5, with D possibly TRBD1 on 5 matching bases. This CDR3 contains 14 residues. Trimming left V 4 bases short and J 3 bases short, with 10 bases between. Per germline, CDR1 SGHTA and CDR2 FQGNSA. In nucleotides, the CDR3 is TGTGCCAGCAGCTCGGGACGGAACAATCAGCCCCAGCATTTT. This sequence encodes CASSSGRNNQPQHF.

Ten or more counts support this clonotype. The chain employs TRBV7-2 and TRBJ2-7, with 8 positions matching TRBD2. Germline CDR1 SGHTA, CDR2 FQGNSA. The CDR3 runs 14 residues. The ends lost 2 bases at V and 7 bases at J; junction bases unmatched: 7. CDR3 in amino acids: CASSLKGGRSEQYF. Written as DNA, the CDR3 is TGTGCCAGCAGCTTAAAGGGCGGGAGGAGTGAGCAGTACTTC.

There are many counts of this clonotype. The rearrangement joins TRBV7-2 to TRBJ1-2, with D unresolved. V shed 4 bases and J shed 7 bases, with 13 bases lying between them. From germline, CDR1 is SGHTA and CDR2 FQGNSA. CDR3 length equals 13 residues. The CDR3, as DNA: TGTGCCAGCAGCTCCGTCAGAAGTAGTGGCTACACCTTC. Encoded protein: CASSSVRSSGYTF.

This sequence joins TRBV7-9 and TRBJ1-4; 9 bases agree with TRBD1. The CDR3 has 13 residues. With V trimmed by 10 bases and J by 14 bases, 14 bases remained unmatched. In germline, CDR1 is SEHNR, CDR2 FQNEAQ (reference sequence). Written as DNA, the CDR3 is TGTGCCACCACGGGACAGGGAGACGGAAACCTGTTTTTT. Translation gives CATTGQGDGNLFF.

The CDR3 nucleotides read TGTGCCAGCAGCCTTAGCGGGAGGGCTAGCACAGATACGCAGTATTTT. The encoded protein is CASSLSGRASTDTQYF. The chain combines TRBV7-2 with TRBJ2-3, with 11 bases lining up with TRBD2. Germline CDR1 reads SGHTA; CDR2 reads FQGNSA. V was pared by 5 bases and J by 0 bases, with 4 bases of the junction left unmatched. The CDR3 extends over 16 amino acids.

V is TRBV5-1 and J is TRBJ2-6; a weak D match, TRBD1 (5 bases). The CDR3 extends over 17 amino acids. Deletions cut 6 bases from V and 2 bases from J, with 18 bases between. Germline loops: CDR1 SGHRS, CDR2 YFSETQ. CDR3: CASTRMTELPGANVLTF. The DNA of the CDR3 is TGCGCCAGCACGAGGATGACAGAACTGCCTGGGGCCAACGTCCTGACTTTC.

This clonotype was observed a few times. The gene calls are TRBV14 and TRBJ2-1; 15 bases are a match to TRBD2. V lost 4 bases and J lost 4; bases outside the gene matches: 11. The germline V gene has CDR1 SGHDN and CDR2 FVKESK. There are 19 residues in the CDR3. The CDR3 coding sequence is TGTGCCAGCAGCCGGGACCGCGCCGGGACTAGCGGGAGGTACAATGAGCAGTTCTTC. This encodes CASSRDRAGTSGRYNEQFF.

This clonotype was seen more than once but under ten times. The chain is built from TRBV6-1 and TRBJ2-7, with TRBD1 as a possible D gene (6 bases). CDR3 length: 15 residues. The V and J ends lost 2 bases and 3 bases respectively, with 14 bases between them. The V gene's germline CDR1 is MNHNS and CDR2 SASEGT. As DNA, the CDR3 is TGTGCCAGCAGTGAATGGGGGCCCCAGGACTACGAGCAGTACTTC. As protein: CASSEWGPQDYEQYF.

The chain couples TRBV5-8 to TRBJ1-1; D is perhaps TRBD1 (5 bases). The ends were cut back, 0 bases at V and 5 bases at J, with 14 bases in the middle. The CDR3 is made up of 15 amino acids. Germline V gene lookup returns CDR1 SGHTS and CDR2 YDEGEE. DNA for the CDR3: TGTGCCAGCAGCTTGGGGCGGGACGGGGGTACTGAAGCTTTCTTT. Amino acid sequence: CASSLGRDGGTEAFF.

This clonotype was recorded many times. The chain is built from TRBV7-2 and TRBJ1-5; TRBD1 is a possible D gene (6 bases). The V gene's germline CDR1 is SGHTA and CDR2 FQGNSA. This CDR3 region has 12 residues. V lost 4 bases and J 9 bases, leaving 10 bases between the germline ends. CDR3 DNA sequence: TGTGCCAGCAGCTATACAGGGTTGCCCCAGCATTTT. Amino acids: CASSYTGLPQHF.

Only a few counts were recorded for this clonotype. The chain joins TRBV30 to TRBJ2-7; 7 nucleotides line up with TRBD1. CDR3 length: 12 residues. Unmatched junction bases numbered 2, after V lost 1 base and J lost 5 bases. Germline V lookup: CDR1 GTSNPN, CDR2 SVGIG (reference sequence). CDR3 sequence (DNA): TGTGCCTGGAGTGGACAGGGCGACGAGCAGTACTTC. It is translated as CAWSGQGDEQYF.

The genes are TRBV29-1 and TRBJ1-2, with TRBD1 identical over 9 bases. V gave up 7 bases and J gave up 6 bases; unmatched junction bases: 6. The CDR3 loop spans 12 amino acids. Germline V gene lookup returns CDR1 SQVTM and CDR2 ANQGSEA. In DNA form, the CDR3 reads TGCAGCGCTGGGACAGGGTGGGATGGCTACACCTTC. Its translation: CSAGTGWDGYTF.

This clonotype showed up many times. The V and J genes are TRBV11-2 and TRBJ1-5; 11 positions agree with TRBD1. V lost 5 bases, J lost 4 bases, and 1 base stayed unmatched. The CDR3 extends over 14 amino acids. CDR1 and CDR2 from the germline V gene are SGHAT and FQNNGV. The CDR3 region has the DNA TGTGCCAGCAGCCGGGACAGGGGGAATCAGCCCCAGCATTTT. It specifies CASSRDRGNQPQHF. Full variable domain (rest looked up from reference TRBV11-2 and TRBJ1-5): EAGVAQSPRYKIIEKRQSVAFWCNPISGHATLYWYQQILGQGPKLLIQFQNNGVVDDSQLPKDRFSAERLKGVDSTLKIQPAKLEDSAVYLCASSRDRGNQPQHFGDGTRLSIL.

This clonotype was counted a single time. V gene TRBV2 combines with J gene TRBJ2-6; D remains unclear. Between the trimmed V and J ends, which lost 7 bases and 0 bases, there was a span of 13 bases. The CDR3 loop spans 16 amino acids. Germline V lookup: CDR1 SNHLY, CDR2 FYNNEI. Here the CDR3 DNA reads TGTGCCAGCACCAGTGACGGTCTCTCTGGGGCCAACGTCCTGACTTTC. Translated: CASTSDGLSGANVLTF.

This chain uses TRBV5-1 with TRBJ1-1, with D possibly TRBD1 on 5 matching bases. CDR1 and CDR2 (germline): SGHRS, YFSETQ. V was pared by 2 bases and J by 11 bases, with 16 bases between. This CDR3 has 13 amino acids. DNA of the CDR3: TGCGCCAGCAGCTTACAGGAGACTTCGGGGGCTTTCTTT. It is translated as CASSLQETSGAFF.

The chain joins TRBV5-1 to TRBJ2-1, with 9 bases that match TRBD2. V was clipped by 2 bases and J by 6 bases; unmatched bases: 9. This CDR3 comprises 16 residues. The V gene's germline CDR1 is SGHRS and CDR2 YFSETQ. CDR3 in DNA: TGCGCCAGCAGCTTTGCAACTAGCGGGTGGTCCAATGAGCAGTTCTTC. Translating it yields CASSFATSGWSNEQFF.

This chain uses TRBV6-1 with TRBJ1-2; D gene unclear. Germline V gene data show CDR1 as MNHNS and CDR2 as SASEGT. Trimming left V 9 bases short and J 7 bases short, with 12 bases between. The CDR3 consists of 11 residues. This CDR3 is CASGEGFGYTF. The DNA of the CDR3 is TGTGCCAGTGGGGAGGGCTTTGGCTACACCTTC.

The chain is built from TRBV7-2 and TRBJ2-7, with 9 bases lining up with TRBD2. CDR3 length equals 15 residues. Germline CDR1 is SGHTA and CDR2 is FQGNSA. Losses at the gene ends were 5 bases for V and 0 bases for J; bases not matched to a gene: 5. Here the CDR3 reads CASSRLADSSYEQYF. DNA for the CDR3: TGTGCCAGCAGCCGACTAGCGGATAGCTCCTACGAGCAGTACTTC.

At least ten counts were recorded for this clonotype. V gene TRBV6-1 combines with J gene TRBJ2-3; the match to TRBD1 covers 9 bases. Germline trimming cut 7 bases from V and 4 bases from J; bases unmatched to any gene: 9. The V gene's germline CDR1 is MNHNS and CDR2 SASEGT. This CDR3 is built from 15 residues. CDR3 sequence reads: CASKVWDREADTQYF. DNA for the CDR3: TGTGCCAGCAAAGTGTGGGACAGGGAGGCAGATACGCAGTATTTT.

This chain joins TRBV20-1 and TRBJ2-7; D not resolved. The CDR3 covers 12 residues. With 1 base removed from V and 5 bases from J, the gap between germline ends came to 9 bases. The germline CDR1 and CDR2 sequences are DFQATT and SNEGSKA (reference sequence). Here the CDR3 reads CSARVDLDEQYF. The CDR3 DNA reads as TGCAGTGCTAGAGTCGACTTGGACGAGCAGTACTTC.

In this sample, this clonotype turned up a few times. V gene TRBV6-2 or TRBV6-3 combines with J gene TRBJ2-2; D gene uncertain. The CDR3 runs to 14 residues. Between the trimmed V and J ends, which lost 0 bases and 3 bases, there was a span of 5 bases. CDR1 MNHEY and CDR2 SVGEGT come from the germline V gene. CDR3 residues: CASSYSLYTGELFF. CDR3 DNA sequence: TGTGCCAGCAGTTACTCGTTGTACACCGGGGAGCTGTTTTTT.

V is TRBV5-4 and J is TRBJ2-5, with 7 bases matching TRBD1. Looked up from germline, CDR1 is SGHNT and CDR2 is YYREEE (reference sequence). Losses at the gene ends were 4 bases for V and 3 bases for J; bases not matched to a gene: 6. The CDR3 loop spans 14 amino acids. CDR3 residues: CASSHAGGKETQYF. CDR3 in DNA: TGTGCCAGCAGCCATGCAGGGGGTAAAGAGACCCAGTACTTC.

This clonotype showed up just a few times. This sequence joins TRBV19 and TRBJ1-3; D is ambiguous. Germline V gives CDR1 LNHDA, CDR2 SQIVND (reference sequence). This CDR3 has 16 residues. V was pared by 8 bases and J by 0 bases, with 17 bases between. The CDR3 coding sequence is TGTGCCAGTGGCGCCGAAAGGGCAAGCTCTGGAAACACCATATATTTT. This gives the protein CASGAERASSGNTIYF.

At least ten counts were recorded for this clonotype. This chain joins TRBV7-2 and TRBJ1-1; possible D gene TRBD1, 6 bases. This CDR3 has 14 residues. Trimming took 8 bases from V and 0 from J, leaving 13 bases between them. Looked up from germline, CDR1 is SGHTA and CDR2 is FQGNSA. The CDR3 DNA follows: TGTGCCAGCCAGCTTAGGGGGGTGAACACTGAAGCTTTCTTT. It codes for CASQLRGVNTEAFF.